Included here is one T cell receptor (beta chain) sequence, with context. Its antigen is unidentified. Profiling relied on immunoSEQ multiplex PCR, and the TCRdb table lists in-frame clones only, not all of them. Among approximately 45,000 clones, approximately 84% were seen once, and the ten largest hold approximately 15%. The CDR3 spans 16 residues. The germline gives CDR1 SGHTA, CDR2 FQGTGA. V lost 5 bases, J lost 3 bases, and 7 bases stayed unmatched. The data were taken from a study of OX40 agonist ivuxolimab in advanced cancers. Study-wide background: Three patients showed partial responses: one hepatocellular carcinoma and two cutaneous melanoma cases.

Study results and caveats: Normalized T-cell clonal expansion was also low in a subset of nonresponders. Dosing at 0.1 to 3.0 mg/kg was accompanied by clonal expansion of CD4+ and CD8+ blood T cells by week 6. Among the lowest peripheral clonal expansion occurred in 0.1-3.0 mg/kg partial responders.

The receptor comes from an adult with an advanced solid tumor such as melanoma, head and neck, liver or kidney cancer. The source was CD4+ or CD8+ T cells sorted from blood, collected in a trial of the OX40 agonist ivuxolimab. This sequence joins TRBV7-3 and TRBJ2-3; 11 bases are a match to TRBD2. CDR3 residues: CASSAVAGGPTDTQYF. The CDR3 DNA follows: TGTGCCAGCAGCGCGGTAGCGGGAGGGCCGACAGATACGCAGTATTTT.